This T cell receptor (beta chain) appears in the sequencing data of a study of control samples from healthy donors and cancer patients (TCRdb year 2020). About this clone: Its binding antigen is unknown. Per-base qualities were not stored, and no clone one base away is much larger.

Preparation of the library involved the immunoSEQ multiplex PCR assay. TCRdb re-hosts the immuneACCESS table, in-frame sequences only. Its copies lack some clones; in the studies checked, an unresolved V gene accounts for under half of them, and the cause for the rest is not known. This sample lists almost 95,000 clones; 90% were detected once. Less than 4.5% of the sample rests with the top ten. Counted from cysteine to phenylalanine, this CDR3 has 13 amino acids. Only the CDR3 DNA stays, 39 bases, in frame from base 1. Cut back by 0 bases and 3 bases, the V and J ends lie 6 bases apart. CDR1 LGHDT and CDR2 YNNKEL were looked up in the germline V gene (reference sequence).

Sequencing was carried out using blood. The receptor was isolated from a woman under 30 in good health. The chain couples TRBV3-1 (or the pseudogene TRBV3-2) to TRBJ2-7; the D gene identity is not certain. The DNA sequence is TGTGCCAGCAGCCAAGATCTCGGCTACGAGCAGTACTTC. This gives the protein CASSQDLGYEQYF.